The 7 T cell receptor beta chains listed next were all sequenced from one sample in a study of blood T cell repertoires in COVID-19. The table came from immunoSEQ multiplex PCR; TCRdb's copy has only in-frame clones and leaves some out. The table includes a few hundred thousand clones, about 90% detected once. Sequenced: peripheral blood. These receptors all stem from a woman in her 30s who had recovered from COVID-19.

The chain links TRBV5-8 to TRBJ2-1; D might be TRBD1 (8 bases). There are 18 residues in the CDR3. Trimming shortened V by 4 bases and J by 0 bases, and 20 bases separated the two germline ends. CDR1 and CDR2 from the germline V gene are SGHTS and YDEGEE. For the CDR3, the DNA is TGTGCCAGCAGCCGCGGGGGACAGGCGCACAGCTCCTACAATGAGCAGTTCTTC. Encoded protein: CASSRGGQAHSSYNEQFF. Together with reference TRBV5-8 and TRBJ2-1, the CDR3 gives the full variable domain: EAGVTQSPTHLIKTRGQQATLRCSPISGHTSVYWYQQALGLGLQFLLWYDEGEERNRGNFPPRFSGRQFPNYSSELNVNALELEDSALYLCASSRGGQAHSSYNEQFFGPGTRLTVL.

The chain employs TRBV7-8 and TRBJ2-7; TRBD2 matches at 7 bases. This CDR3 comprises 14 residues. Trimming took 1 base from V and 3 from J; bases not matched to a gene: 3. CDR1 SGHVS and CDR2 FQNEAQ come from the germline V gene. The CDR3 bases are TGTGCCAGCAGCTTAGGCCTAGCGGACTACGAGCAGTACTTC. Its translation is CASSLGLADYEQYF. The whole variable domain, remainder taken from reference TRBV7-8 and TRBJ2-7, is GAGVSQSPRYKVAKRGQDVALRCDPISGHVSLFWYQQALGQGPEFLTYFQNEAQLDKSGLPSDRFFAERPEGSVSTLKIQRTQQEDSAVYLCASSLGLADYEQYFGPGTRLTVT.

As DNA, the CDR3 is TGCGCCAGCAGCCAAGACGGGTCGTTGCGTGGCAATCAGCCCCAGCATTTT. It encodes CASSQDGSLRGNQPQHF. The rearrangement uses TRBV4-1 and TRBJ1-5; D remains unclear. This CDR3 is built from 17 residues. Trimming left V 0 bases short and J 2 bases short, with 14 bases between. CDR1 and CDR2 from the germline V gene are MGHRA and YSYEKL.

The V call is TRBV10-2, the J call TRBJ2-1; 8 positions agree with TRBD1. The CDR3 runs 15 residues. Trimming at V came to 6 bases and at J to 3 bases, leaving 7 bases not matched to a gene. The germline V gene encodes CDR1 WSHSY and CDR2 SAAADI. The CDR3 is CASRDPGGGYNEQFF. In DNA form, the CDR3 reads TGCGCCAGCAGAGACCCAGGGGGCGGCTACAATGAGCAGTTCTTC.

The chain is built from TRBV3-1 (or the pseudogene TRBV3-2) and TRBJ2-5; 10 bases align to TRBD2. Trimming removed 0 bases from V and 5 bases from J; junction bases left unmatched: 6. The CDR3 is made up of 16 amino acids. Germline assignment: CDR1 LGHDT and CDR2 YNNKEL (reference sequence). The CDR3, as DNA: TGTGCCAGCAGCCAAGAGTCGGGACTAGCGTCGGAGACCCAGTACTTC. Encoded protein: CASSQESGLASETQYF.

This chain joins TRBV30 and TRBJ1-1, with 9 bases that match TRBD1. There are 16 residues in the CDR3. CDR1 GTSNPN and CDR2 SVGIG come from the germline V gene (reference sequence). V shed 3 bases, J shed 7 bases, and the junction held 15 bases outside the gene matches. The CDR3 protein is CAWRGTGNNLGVEAFF. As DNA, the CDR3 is TGTGCCTGGAGGGGGACAGGGAACAACCTTGGGGTTGAAGCTTTCTTT.

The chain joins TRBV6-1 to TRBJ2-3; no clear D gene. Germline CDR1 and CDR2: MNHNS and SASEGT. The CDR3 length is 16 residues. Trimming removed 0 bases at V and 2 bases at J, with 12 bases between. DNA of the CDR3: TGTGCCAGCAGTGAAGCGCTGGGCTACCACACAGATACGCAGTATTTT. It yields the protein CASSEALGYHTDTQYF.